This T cell receptor beta chain was obtained from a study of shared clonotypes between healthy human individuals. Overall study context: In total, the donors were two women and three men aged 18 to 49.

Per the germline V gene, CDR1 is SQVTM and CDR2 is ANQGSEA. V dropped 3 bases and J dropped 1 base, with 2 bases sitting between them. The CDR3 runs 11 residues. Clones were read by immunoSEQ multiplex PCR, and TCRdb kept only the in-frame ones, dropping some. The sample lists roughly 760,000 clones, about 74% occurring once. The sequence was obtained from a woman under 40 in good health. This chain joins TRBV29-1 and TRBJ2-3; D remains unclear. Sequencing was performed on memory CD4+ T cells sorted from blood. As to subset: CD45RA-negative fraction. The CDR3 region is CSVERTDTQYF. CDR3 in DNA: TGCAGCGTTGAGCGCACAGATACGCAGTATTTT.